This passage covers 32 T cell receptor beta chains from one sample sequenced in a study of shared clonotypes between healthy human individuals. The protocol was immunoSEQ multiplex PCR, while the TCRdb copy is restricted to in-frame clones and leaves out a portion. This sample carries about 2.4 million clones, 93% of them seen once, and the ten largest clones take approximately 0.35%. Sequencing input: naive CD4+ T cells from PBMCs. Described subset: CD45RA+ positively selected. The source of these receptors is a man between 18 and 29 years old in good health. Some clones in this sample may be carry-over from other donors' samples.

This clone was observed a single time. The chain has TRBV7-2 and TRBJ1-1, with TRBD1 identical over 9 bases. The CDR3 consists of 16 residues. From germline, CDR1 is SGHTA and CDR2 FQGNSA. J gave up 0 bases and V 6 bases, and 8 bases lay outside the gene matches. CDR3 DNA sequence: TGTGCCAGCAGTTTATACGGGACAGGGCTGAACACTGAAGCTTTCTTT. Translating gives CASSLYGTGLNTEAFF.

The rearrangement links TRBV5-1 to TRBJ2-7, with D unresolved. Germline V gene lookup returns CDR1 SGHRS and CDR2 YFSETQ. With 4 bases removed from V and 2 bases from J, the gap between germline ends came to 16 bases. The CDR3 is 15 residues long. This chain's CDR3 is CASSLEAVSTYEQYF. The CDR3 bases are TGCGCCAGCAGCCTTGAGGCAGTGAGCACCTACGAGCAGTACTTC. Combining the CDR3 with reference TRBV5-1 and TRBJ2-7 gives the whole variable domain KAGVTQTPRYLIKTRGQQVTLSCSPISGHRSVSWYQQTPGQGLQFLFEYFSETQRNKGNFPGRFSGRQFSNSRSEMNVSTLELGDSALYLCASSLEAVSTYEQYFGPGTRLTVT.

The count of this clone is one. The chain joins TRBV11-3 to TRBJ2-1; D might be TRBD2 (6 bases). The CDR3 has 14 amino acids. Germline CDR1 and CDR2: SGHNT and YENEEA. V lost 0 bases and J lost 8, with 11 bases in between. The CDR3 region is CASSLDSREYEQFF. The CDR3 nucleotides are TGTGCCAGCAGCTTAGATTCTCGGGAGTATGAGCAGTTCTTC. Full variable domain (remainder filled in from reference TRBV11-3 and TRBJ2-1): EAGVVQSPRYKIIEKKQPVAFWCNPISGHNTLYWYLQNLGQGPELLIRYENEEAVDDSQLPKDRFSAERLKGVDSTLKIQPAELGDSAVYLCASSLDSREYEQFFGPGTRLTVL.

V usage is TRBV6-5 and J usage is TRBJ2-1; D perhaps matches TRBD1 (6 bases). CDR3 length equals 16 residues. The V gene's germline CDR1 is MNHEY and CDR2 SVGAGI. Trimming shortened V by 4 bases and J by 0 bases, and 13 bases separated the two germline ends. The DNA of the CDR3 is TGTGCCAGCAGTTCCTGGGGGCGGACCTCCTACAATGAGCAGTTCTTC. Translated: CASSSWGRTSYNEQFF.

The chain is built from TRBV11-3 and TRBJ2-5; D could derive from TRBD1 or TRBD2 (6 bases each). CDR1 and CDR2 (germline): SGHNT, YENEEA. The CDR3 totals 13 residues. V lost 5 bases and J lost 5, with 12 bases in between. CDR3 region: CASSQLGGETQYF. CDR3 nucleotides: TGTGCCAGCAGCCAGTTAGGGGGGGAGACCCAGTACTTC.

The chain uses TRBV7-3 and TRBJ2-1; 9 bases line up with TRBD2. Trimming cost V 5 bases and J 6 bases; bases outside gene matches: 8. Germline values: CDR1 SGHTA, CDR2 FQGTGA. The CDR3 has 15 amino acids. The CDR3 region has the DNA TGTGCCAGCAGCCGGGCTAGCGGGATAGGCAATGAGCAGTTCTTC. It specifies CASSRASGIGNEQFF.

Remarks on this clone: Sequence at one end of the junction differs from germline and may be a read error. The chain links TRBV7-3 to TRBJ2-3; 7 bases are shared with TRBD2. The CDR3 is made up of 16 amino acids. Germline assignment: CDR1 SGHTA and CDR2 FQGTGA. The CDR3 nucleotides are TGTGCCAGCAGCGTAACAGCGGGGCTTAGCACAGATACGCAGTATTTT. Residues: CASSVTAGLSTDTQYF. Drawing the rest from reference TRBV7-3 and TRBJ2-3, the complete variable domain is GAGVSQTPSNKVTEKGKYVELRCDPISGHTALYWYRQSLGQGPEFLIYFQGTGAADDSGLPNDRFFAVRPEGSVSTLKIQRTERGDSAVYLCASSVTAGLSTDTQYFGPGTRLTVL.

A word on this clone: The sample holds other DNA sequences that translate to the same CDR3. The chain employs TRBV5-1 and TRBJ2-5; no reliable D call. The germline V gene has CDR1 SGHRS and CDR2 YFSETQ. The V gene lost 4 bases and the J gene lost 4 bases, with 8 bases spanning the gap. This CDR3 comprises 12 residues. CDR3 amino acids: CASSPGGETQYF. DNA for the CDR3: TGCGCCAGCAGCCCCGGCGGAGAGACCCAGTACTTC.

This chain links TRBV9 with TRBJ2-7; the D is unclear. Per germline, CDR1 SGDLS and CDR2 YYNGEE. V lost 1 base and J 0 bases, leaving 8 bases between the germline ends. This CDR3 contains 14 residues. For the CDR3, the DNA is TGTGCCAGCAGCGTAATGGGAAGCTCCTACGAGCAGTACTTC. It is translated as CASSVMGSSYEQYF.

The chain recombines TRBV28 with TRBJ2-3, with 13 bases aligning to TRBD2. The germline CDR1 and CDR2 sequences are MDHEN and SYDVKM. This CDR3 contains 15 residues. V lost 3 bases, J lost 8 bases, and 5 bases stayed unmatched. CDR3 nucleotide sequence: TGTGCCAGCAGTTTTCGGACTAGCGGGAGTTTTACGCAGTATTTT. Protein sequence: CASSFRTSGSFTQYF.

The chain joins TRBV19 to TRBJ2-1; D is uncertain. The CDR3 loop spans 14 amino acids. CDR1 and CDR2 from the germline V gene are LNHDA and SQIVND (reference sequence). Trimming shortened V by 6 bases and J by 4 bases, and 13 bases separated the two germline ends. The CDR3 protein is CASRRGEEYNEQFF. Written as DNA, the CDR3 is TGTGCCAGTAGAAGAGGAGAGGAGTACAATGAGCAGTTCTTC.

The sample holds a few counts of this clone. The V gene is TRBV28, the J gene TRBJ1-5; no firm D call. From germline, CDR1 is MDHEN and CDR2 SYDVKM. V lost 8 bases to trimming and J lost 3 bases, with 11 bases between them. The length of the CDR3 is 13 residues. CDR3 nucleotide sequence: TGTGCCAGCCTACCAGGATTCAATCAGCCCCAGCATTTT. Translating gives CASLPGFNQPQHF.

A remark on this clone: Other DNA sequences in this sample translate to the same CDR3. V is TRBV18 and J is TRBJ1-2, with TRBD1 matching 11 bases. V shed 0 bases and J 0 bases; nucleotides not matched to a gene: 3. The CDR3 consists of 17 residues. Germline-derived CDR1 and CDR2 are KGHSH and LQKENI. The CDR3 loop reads CASSPPGTGGANYGYTF. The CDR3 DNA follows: TGTGCCAGCTCACCACCCGGGACAGGGGGAGCTAACTATGGCTACACCTTC.

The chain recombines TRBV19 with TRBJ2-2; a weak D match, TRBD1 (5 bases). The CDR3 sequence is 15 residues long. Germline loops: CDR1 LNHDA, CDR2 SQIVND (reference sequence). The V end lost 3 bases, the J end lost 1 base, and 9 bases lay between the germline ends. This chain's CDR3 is CASSIGHLNTGELFF. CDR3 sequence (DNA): TGTGCCAGTAGTATTGGACACTTGAACACCGGGGAGCTGTTTTTT. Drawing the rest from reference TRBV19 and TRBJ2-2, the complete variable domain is DGGITQSPKYLFRKEGQNVTLSCEQNLNHDAMYWYRQDPGQGLRLIYYSQIVNDFQKGDIAEGYSVSREKKESFPLTVTSAQKNPTAFYLCASSIGHLNTGELFFGEGSRLTVL.

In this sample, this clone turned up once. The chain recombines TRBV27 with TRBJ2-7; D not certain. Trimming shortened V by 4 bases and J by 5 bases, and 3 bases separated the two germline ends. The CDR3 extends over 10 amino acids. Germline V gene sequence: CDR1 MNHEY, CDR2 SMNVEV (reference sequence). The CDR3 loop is CASSSNEQYF. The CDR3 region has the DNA TGTGCCAGCAGTTCTAACGAGCAGTACTTC.

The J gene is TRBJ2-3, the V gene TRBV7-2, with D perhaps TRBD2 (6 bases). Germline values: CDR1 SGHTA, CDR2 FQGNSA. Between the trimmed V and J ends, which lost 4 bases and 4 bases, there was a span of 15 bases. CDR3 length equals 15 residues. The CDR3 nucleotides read TGTGCCAGCAGCTCAGAGGGAGGACTCGCAGATACGCAGTATTTT. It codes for CASSSEGGLADTQYF.

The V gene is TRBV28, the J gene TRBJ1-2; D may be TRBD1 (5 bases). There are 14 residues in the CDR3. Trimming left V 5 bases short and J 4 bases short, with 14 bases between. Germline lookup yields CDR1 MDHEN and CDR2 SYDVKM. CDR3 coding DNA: TGTGCCAGCAGTCCCAGGCGGGGCTTCTATGGCTACACCTTC. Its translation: CASSPRRGFYGYTF.

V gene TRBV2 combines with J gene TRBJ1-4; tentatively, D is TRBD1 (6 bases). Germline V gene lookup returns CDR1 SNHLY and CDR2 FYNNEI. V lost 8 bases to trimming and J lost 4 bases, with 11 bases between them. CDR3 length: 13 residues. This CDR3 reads CASGQLLNEKLFF. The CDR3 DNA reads TGTGCCAGCGGACAGCTTCTTAATGAAAAACTGTTTTTT.

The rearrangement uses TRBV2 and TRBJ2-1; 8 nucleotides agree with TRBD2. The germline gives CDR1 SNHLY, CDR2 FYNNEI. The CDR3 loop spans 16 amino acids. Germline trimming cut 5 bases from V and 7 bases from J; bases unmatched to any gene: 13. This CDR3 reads CASSPGLAAMSNEQFF. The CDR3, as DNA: TGTGCCAGCAGTCCCGGACTAGCCGCCATGTCGAATGAGCAGTTCTTC.

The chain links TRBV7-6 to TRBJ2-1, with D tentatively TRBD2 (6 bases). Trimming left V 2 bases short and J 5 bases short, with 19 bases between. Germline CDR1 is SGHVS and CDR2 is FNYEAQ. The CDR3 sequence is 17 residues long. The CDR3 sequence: CASSLSQLRGLDNEQFF. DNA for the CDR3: TGTGCCAGCAGCTTATCCCAATTACGGGGGTTAGACAATGAGCAGTTCTTC.

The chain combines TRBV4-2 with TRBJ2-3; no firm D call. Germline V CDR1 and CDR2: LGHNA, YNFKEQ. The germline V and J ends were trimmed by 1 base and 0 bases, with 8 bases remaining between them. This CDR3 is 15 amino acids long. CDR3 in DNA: TGTGCCAGCAGCCAAGTCCTATCTAGCACAGATACGCAGTATTTT. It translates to CASSQVLSSTDTQYF.

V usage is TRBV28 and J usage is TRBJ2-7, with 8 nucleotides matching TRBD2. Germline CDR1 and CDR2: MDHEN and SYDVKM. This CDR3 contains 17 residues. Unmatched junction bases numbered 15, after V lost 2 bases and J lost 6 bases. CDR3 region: CASSLGERGIGYSEQYF. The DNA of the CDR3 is TGTGCCAGCAGTTTAGGGGAGCGGGGGATAGGGTATTCCGAGCAGTACTTC.

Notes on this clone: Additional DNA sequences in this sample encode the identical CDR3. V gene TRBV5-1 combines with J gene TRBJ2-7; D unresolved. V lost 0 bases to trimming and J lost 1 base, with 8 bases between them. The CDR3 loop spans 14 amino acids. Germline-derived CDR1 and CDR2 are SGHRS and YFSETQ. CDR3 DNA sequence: TGCGCCAGCAGCTTGGTACCAGGATCCTACGAGCAGTACTTC. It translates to CASSLVPGSYEQYF. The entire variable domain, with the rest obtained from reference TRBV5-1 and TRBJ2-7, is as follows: KAGVTQTPRYLIKTRGQQVTLSCSPISGHRSVSWYQQTPGQGLQFLFEYFSETQRNKGNFPGRFSGRQFSNSRSEMNVSTLELGDSALYLCASSLVPGSYEQYFGPGTRLTVT.

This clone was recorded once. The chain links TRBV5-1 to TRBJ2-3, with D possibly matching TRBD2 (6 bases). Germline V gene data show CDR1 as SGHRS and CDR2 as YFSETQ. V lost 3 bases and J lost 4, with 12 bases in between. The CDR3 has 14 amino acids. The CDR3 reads CASSSEGSADTQYF. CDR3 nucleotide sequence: TGCGCCAGCAGCTCGGAGGGTTCGGCAGATACGCAGTATTTT.

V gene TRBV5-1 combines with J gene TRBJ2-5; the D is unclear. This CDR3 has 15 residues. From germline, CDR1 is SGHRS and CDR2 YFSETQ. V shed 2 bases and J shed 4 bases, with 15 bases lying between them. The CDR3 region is CASSLDGTQRETQYF. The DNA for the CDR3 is TGCGCCAGCAGCTTAGACGGAACCCAGCGAGAGACCCAGTACTTC. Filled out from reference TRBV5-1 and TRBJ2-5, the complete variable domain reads KAGVTQTPRYLIKTRGQQVTLSCSPISGHRSVSWYQQTPGQGLQFLFEYFSETQRNKGNFPGRFSGRQFSNSRSEMNVSTLELGDSALYLCASSLDGTQRETQYFGPGTRLLVL.

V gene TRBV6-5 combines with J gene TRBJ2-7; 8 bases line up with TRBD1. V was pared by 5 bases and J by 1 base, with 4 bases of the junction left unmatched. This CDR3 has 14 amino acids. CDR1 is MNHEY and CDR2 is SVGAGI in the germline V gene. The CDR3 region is CASSQTGASYEQYF. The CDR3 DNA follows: TGTGCCAGCAGTCAGACAGGGGCGTCCTACGAGCAGTACTTC.

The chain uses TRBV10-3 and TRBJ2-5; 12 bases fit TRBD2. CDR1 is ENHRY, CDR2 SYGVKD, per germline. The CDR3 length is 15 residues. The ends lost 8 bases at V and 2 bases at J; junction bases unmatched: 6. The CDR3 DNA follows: TGTGCCATCGCCCGGACTAGCGGGGCTCAAGAGACCCAGTACTTC. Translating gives CAIARTSGAQETQYF.

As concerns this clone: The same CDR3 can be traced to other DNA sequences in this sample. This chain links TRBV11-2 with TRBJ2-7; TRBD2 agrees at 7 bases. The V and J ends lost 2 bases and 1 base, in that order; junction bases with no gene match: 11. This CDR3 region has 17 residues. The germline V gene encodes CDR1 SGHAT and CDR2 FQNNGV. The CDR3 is CASSLLSGGRSSYEQYF. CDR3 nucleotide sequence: TGTGCCAGCAGCTTACTCTCCGGCGGGAGATCTTCCTACGAGCAGTACTTC.

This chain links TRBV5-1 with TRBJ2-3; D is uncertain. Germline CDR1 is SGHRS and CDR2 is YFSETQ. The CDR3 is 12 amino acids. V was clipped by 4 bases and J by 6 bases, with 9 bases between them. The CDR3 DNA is TGCGCCAGCAGCCAACTGTGGGATACGCAGTATTTT. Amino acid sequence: CASSQLWDTQYF.

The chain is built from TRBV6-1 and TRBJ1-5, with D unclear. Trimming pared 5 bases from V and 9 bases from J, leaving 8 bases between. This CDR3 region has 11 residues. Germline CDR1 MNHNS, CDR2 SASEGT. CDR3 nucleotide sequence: TGTGCCAGCAGTTATGCAGGGCCCCAGCATTTT. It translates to CASSYAGPQHF.

The CDR3 region has the DNA TGCGCCAGCAGCTACACGGGACGAAACACTGAAGCTTTCTTT. Translated: CASSYTGRNTEAFF. This chain joins TRBV5-1 and TRBJ1-1, with D possibly matching TRBD1 (5 bases). Germline CDR1 reads SGHRS; CDR2 reads YFSETQ. CDR3 size: 14 residues. V lost 3 bases, J lost 2 bases, and 11 bases lay in between.

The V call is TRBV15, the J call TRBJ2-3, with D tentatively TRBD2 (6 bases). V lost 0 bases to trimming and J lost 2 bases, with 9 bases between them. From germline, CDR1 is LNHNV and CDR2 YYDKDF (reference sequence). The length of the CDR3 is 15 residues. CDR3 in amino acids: CATSRDGGATDTQYF. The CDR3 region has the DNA TGTGCCACCAGCAGAGATGGCGGGGCCACAGATACGCAGTATTTT.